These 3 T cell receptor beta chains were sequenced from one sample in a study of blood T cell repertoires in COVID-19. Sequencing was performed with immunoSEQ multiplex PCR; in TCRdb, only in-frame clones are kept and a portion is missing. The sample has 250,000 to 300,000 clones; roughly 90% are singletons. Sequenced: PBMCs or T cells enriched from blood (not recorded which). These receptors all stem from a woman in her forties with acute COVID-19.

The gene calls are TRBV29-1 and TRBJ1-2; TRBD1 matches 8 bases. Looked up from germline, CDR1 is SQVTM and CDR2 is ANQGSEA. Trimming took 8 bases from V and 8 from J; bases not matched to a gene: 13. This CDR3 contains 13 residues. CDR3 nucleotide sequence: TGCAGCCTACAAGAGGACAGGGCGCGAGGCTACACCTTC. It codes for CSLQEDRARGYTF.

This chain uses TRBV10-3 with TRBJ1-2, with D possibly matching TRBD1 (5 bases). CDR1 is ENHRY, CDR2 SYGVKD, per germline. Trimming removed 4 bases from V and 3 bases from J, with 12 bases in between. The CDR3 spans 14 residues. The CDR3 DNA sequence: TGTGCCATCAGTGGCCGCACAGGTGACTATGGCTACACCTTC. It translates to CAISGRTGDYGYTF.

The genes are TRBV7-3 and TRBJ2-2; 13 bases align to TRBD2. Germline V lookup: CDR1 SGHTA, CDR2 FQGTGA. The CDR3 extends over 18 amino acids. The ends lost 3 bases at V and 0 bases at J; junction bases unmatched: 4. The CDR3: CASSFTGTSGTNTGELFF. The DNA of the CDR3 is TGTGCCAGCAGCTTCACCGGGACTAGCGGGACGAACACCGGGGAGCTGTTTTTT.